This T cell receptor beta chain is from a study of blood T cell repertoires in COVID-19. Authors' analysis steps: Counts of nucleated cells, estimated from reference gene primer amplification, were obtained. The data were produced by immunoSEQ multiplex PCR, yet TCRdb's version contains in-frame clones alone and is incomplete. For V, J and clone size, that table is used; D and trimming come from the DNA. Of 200,000 to 250,000 clones in the sample, 92% are singletons; the top ten hold around 0.85%. The CDR3 loop spans 15 amino acids. V lost 3 bases and J lost 3; bases outside the gene matches: 5. Germline V gene sequence: CDR1 SGDLS, CDR2 YYNGEE.

The TCR comes from a man aged 55 to 70 with COVID-19, enrolled during active disease. The sample consisted of peripheral blood. The V and J genes are TRBV9 and TRBJ1-4; 7 bases are a match to TRBD1. Here the CDR3 DNA reads TGTGCCAGCAGCGCCTCACAGGGGTCTAATGAAAAACTGTTTTTT. Its translation is CASSASQGSNEKLFF.